These 19 T cell receptor beta chains came from one sample sequenced in a study of blood T cell repertoires in COVID-19. Clones were sequenced by immunoSEQ multiplex PCR, and TCRdb holds only the in-frame ones, with some missing. The sample holds 360,000 or so clones, roughly nine tenths seen once. The sample consisted of PBMCs or T cells enriched from blood (not recorded which). Receptor source: a woman aged 30 to 39 who had recovered from COVID-19.

This clone was detected a few times. The chain links TRBV29-1 to TRBJ2-1; the D gene is possibly TRBD1 (6 bases). V lost 7 bases to trimming and J lost 0 bases, with 19 bases between them. The CDR3 has 16 amino acids. Germline V gene lookup returns CDR1 SQVTM and CDR2 ANQGSEA. For the CDR3, the DNA is TGCAGCGCAGACAGGAAAATCGGTAGCTCCTACAATGAGCAGTTCTTC. Its protein is CSADRKIGSSYNEQFF.

The J gene is TRBJ2-7, the V gene TRBV5-1, with 9 bases identical to TRBD1. With V trimmed by 1 base and J by 7 bases, 15 bases remained unmatched. Looked up from germline, CDR1 is SGHRS and CDR2 is YFSETQ. This CDR3 is built from 17 residues. The DNA of the CDR3 is TGCGCCAGCAGCTTGAATCATGGTCGGACAGGGGTTTTGGAGCAGTACTTC. Protein: CASSLNHGRTGVLEQYF.

The genes are TRBV5-1 and TRBJ2-7, with 10 nucleotides matching TRBD1. Germline-derived CDR1 and CDR2 are SGHRS and YFSETQ. Losses at the gene ends were 2 bases for V and 3 bases for J; bases not matched to a gene: 20. The CDR3 runs 20 residues. Here the CDR3 reads CASSFFYPRQGAGWYYEQYF. The CDR3 coding sequence is TGCGCCAGCAGCTTTTTTTACCCCAGACAGGGGGCAGGGTGGTACTACGAGCAGTACTTC.

The chain recombines TRBV6-1 with TRBJ1-3, with 8 bases matching TRBD1. The V gene end was trimmed by 3 bases and the J gene end by 6 bases; junction bases not matched to a gene: 7. CDR1 MNHNS and CDR2 SASEGT come from the germline V gene. This CDR3 is built from 15 residues. The CDR3 sequence: CASSEGSDRANTIYF. In DNA, the CDR3 is TGTGCCAGCAGTGAGGGGTCGGACAGGGCAAACACCATATATTTT.

As DNA, the CDR3 is TGTGCCAGTAGTATAATGGGACAGAACTATGGCTACACCTTC. Translation: CASSIMGQNYGYTF. This sequence joins TRBV19 and TRBJ1-2; 7 nucleotides agree with TRBD1. With V trimmed by 2 bases and J by 2 bases, 2 bases remained unmatched. CDR1 LNHDA and CDR2 SQIVND come from the germline V gene (reference sequence). CDR3 size: 14 residues.

With regard to this clone: The identical CDR3 is also encoded by other nucleotide sequences in the sample. The rearrangement joins TRBV12-3 or TRBV12-4 to TRBJ2-1, with D perhaps matching TRBD2 (6 bases). CDR3 length: 11 amino acids. V dropped 6 bases and J dropped 9 bases, with 9 bases sitting between them. As DNA, the CDR3 is TGTGCCAGCAGCCCCGGGGGTGAGCAGTTCTTC. Translating gives CASSPGGEQFF.

The V gene is TRBV7-8, the J gene TRBJ1-2; D unresolved. With 5 bases removed from V and 6 bases from J, the gap between germline ends came to 16 bases. The CDR3 runs 14 residues. From germline, CDR1 is SGHVS and CDR2 FQNEAQ. In nucleotides, the CDR3 is TGTGCCAGCAGCCACCGACTTCCCGCCCATGGCTACACCTTC. Amino acids: CASSHRLPAHGYTF.

The chain employs TRBV5-1 and TRBJ2-5; D remains ambiguous. Germline V gene data show CDR1 as SGHRS and CDR2 as YFSETQ. The CDR3 is made up of 13 amino acids. Trimming left V 0 bases short and J 5 bases short, with 8 bases between. Written as DNA, the CDR3 is TGCGCCAGCAGCTTGGCCGGTATGGAGACCCAGTACTTC. Amino acids: CASSLAGMETQYF. Complete variable domain (other parts from reference TRBV5-1 and TRBJ2-5): KAGVTQTPRYLIKTRGQQVTLSCSPISGHRSVSWYQQTPGQGLQFLFEYFSETQRNKGNFPGRFSGRQFSNSRSEMNVSTLELGDSALYLCASSLAGMETQYFGPGTRLLVL.

The rearrangement joins TRBV18 to TRBJ2-3; D may be TRBD1 (6 bases). The CDR3 runs to 17 residues. Germline CDR1 reads KGHSH; CDR2 reads LQKENI. V dropped 0 bases and J dropped 3 bases, with 16 bases sitting between them. The CDR3 here is CASSPPVGRGRTDTQYF. The CDR3 nucleotides read TGTGCCAGCTCACCACCGGTCGGCAGGGGCCGTACAGATACGCAGTATTTT.

This chain links TRBV7-3 with TRBJ1-1; 9 bases agree with TRBD1. Germline CDR1 SGHTA, CDR2 FQGTGA. V trimming: 5 bases; J trimming: 6 bases; junction bases outside the gene matches: 7. This CDR3 region has 14 residues. CDR3: CASSNPGQGSEAFF. In DNA, the CDR3 is TGTGCCAGCAGCAACCCGGGACAGGGCTCTGAAGCTTTCTTT.

The sample holds many counts of this clone. V gene TRBV4-2 combines with J gene TRBJ2-4; 8 positions match TRBD1. The junction had 5 bases not matched to a gene; V was cut back by 3 bases and J by 4 bases. In germline, CDR1 is LGHNA, CDR2 YNFKEQ. The CDR3 has 15 amino acids. DNA of the CDR3: TGTGCCAGCAGCCAGACTGGACAGGGTAAAAACATTCAGTACTTC. It specifies CASSQTGQGKNIQYF.

The gene calls are TRBV7-2 and TRBJ1-1, with TRBD1 identical over 7 bases. The germline V gene has CDR1 SGHTA and CDR2 FQGNSA. V lost 1 base to trimming and J lost 1 base; unmatched junction nucleotides: 3. CDR3 length: 15 amino acids. CDR3 sequence reads: CASSLEGTANTEAFF. CDR3 sequence (DNA): TGTGCCAGCAGCTTAGAAGGGACAGCGAACACTGAAGCTTTCTTT.

The genes are TRBV28 and TRBJ2-1; D gene uncertain. In germline, CDR1 is MDHEN, CDR2 SYDVKM. Trimming left V 3 bases short and J 0 bases short, with 6 bases between. The CDR3 spans 14 residues. The CDR3 sequence is CASSFPSSYNEQFF. In DNA form, the CDR3 reads TGTGCCAGCAGTTTCCCGAGCTCCTACAATGAGCAGTTCTTC.

V is TRBV5-4 and J is TRBJ2-2; D is perhaps TRBD2 (6 bases). The CDR3 has 16 amino acids. Trimming pared 3 bases from V and 2 bases from J, leaving 14 bases between. The germline CDR1 and CDR2 sequences are SGHNT and YYREEE (reference sequence). The DNA for the CDR3 is TGTGCCAGCAGCTCGGGACTCCAGATTAACACCGGGGAGCTGTTTTTT. It specifies CASSSGLQINTGELFF.

This clone has only a few counts. The chain links TRBV6-2 or TRBV6-3 to TRBJ1-6; D may be TRBD1 (6 bases). Trimming removed 2 bases from V and 0 bases from J, with 8 bases in between. Germline V gene data show CDR1 as MNHEY and CDR2 as SVGEGT. This CDR3 region has 16 residues. CDR3 in amino acids: CASSYAGDSYNSPLHF. Written as DNA, the CDR3 is TGTGCCAGCAGTTACGCAGGGGACTCCTATAATTCACCCCTCCACTTT.

The chain couples TRBV6-5 to TRBJ1-3; 9 bases agree with TRBD1. Trimming at V came to 6 bases and at J to 8 bases, leaving 8 bases not matched to a gene. Germline loops: CDR1 MNHEY, CDR2 SVGAGI. CDR3 length equals 14 residues. CDR3 amino acids: CASRKQGAGDTIYF. Here the CDR3 DNA reads TGTGCCAGCAGGAAACAGGGGGCTGGGGACACCATATATTTT.

This clone has a handful of counts. The genes are TRBV12-3 or TRBV12-4 and TRBJ1-2, with D perhaps matching TRBD1 (5 bases). The CDR3 runs to 13 residues. Deletions cut 6 bases from V and 2 bases from J, with 10 bases between. CDR3 amino acids: CASRPGRNYGYTF. The CDR3 DNA follows: TGTGCCAGCAGGCCAGGGCGGAACTATGGCTACACCTTC.

The CDR3 region has the DNA TGTGCCATCAGTGAGTCACCAAAGGCGGATTCACCCCTCCACTTT. Amino acid sequence: CAISESPKADSPLHF. The chain is built from TRBV10-3 and TRBJ1-6, with D unresolved. This CDR3 has 15 residues. The germline CDR1 and CDR2 sequences are ENHRY and SYGVKD. Trimming cost V 0 bases and J 8 bases, with 11 bases left between them.

The gene calls are TRBV5-6 and TRBJ1-1; TRBD1 aligns across 7 bases. The CDR3 extends over 14 amino acids. Germline lookup yields CDR1 SGHDT and CDR2 YYEEEE. Trimming took 2 bases from V and 5 from J; bases not matched to a gene: 6. The DNA for the CDR3 is TGTGCCAGCAGCTTCAACAGGGGATGGACTGAAGCTTTCTTT. Amino acid sequence: CASSFNRGWTEAFF.